This TCR beta chain was profiled in a study of blood T cell repertoires in COVID-19. In the study overall: The cDNA or gDNA used as material had been derived from T cells, B-cell-depleted T cells, or PBMCs.

Study processing details: The authors estimated nucleated cell counts from reference gene primer amplification. Profiled with immunoSEQ multiplex PCR; TCRdb holds only in-frame clones, not every one. The V and J calls and clone size were taken over from that table, and D and trimming were inferred from the DNA. The sample holds approximately 150,000 clones, roughly nine tenths seen once. This CDR3 comprises 17 residues. Germline lookup yields CDR1 SGHRS and CDR2 YFSETQ. V lost 4 bases to trimming and J lost 1 base; unmatched junction nucleotides: 9. This sequence joins TRBV5-1 and TRBJ2-1; 9 bases are shared with TRBD1. Input material: peripheral blood. The sequence was collected from a human donor in a cohort sampled during active COVID-19. The CDR3 bases are TGCGCCAGCAGCACGCGCTCACAGGGGGCTTCCTACAATGAGCAGTTCTTC. It codes for CASSTRSQGASYNEQFF.